This entry concerns a single T cell receptor (beta chain). As yet, its antigen is unknown. The sample belongs to a study of Tregs in tolerant kidney transplant recipients. The study, taken as a whole, reports: No direct test of biological reproducibility was done here.

Sequenced by immunoSEQ multiplex PCR; TCRdb stores in-frame clones only, minus some. The sample gives 200,000 to 300,000 clones, approximately 84% of which show up once; around 0.68% is in the top ten. The germline gives CDR1 SGHNT, CDR2 YYREEE (reference sequence). Deletions cut 1 base from V and 4 bases from J, with 10 bases between. This CDR3 is 14 amino acids long. Thawed PBMCs were FACS-sorted into unstimulated CD4+CD25+CD127- regulatory T cells, CD4+CD25- non-regulatory cells, CD4 and CD8 cells. The TCR comes from a human donor in good health. Sequencing was carried out using CD4+ T cells from blood. This chain joins TRBV5-4 and TRBJ2-3; D not resolved. Here the CDR3 DNA reads TGTGCCAGCAGCTTGTTTGTGGGATCAGATACGCAGTATTTT. Its protein product is CASSLFVGSDTQYF.